This TCR beta chain derives from a study of Ad26.COV2.S vaccination and SARS-CoV-2 variants. The wider study: The donor participated in the COV1001 trial, in its Ad26.COV2.S arm. Once or twice, 56 days apart, Ad26.COV2.S was delivered intramuscularly.

Unmatched junction bases numbered 9, after V lost 3 bases and J lost 5 bases. Germline V CDR1 and CDR2: SGHVS, FNYEAQ. The length of the CDR3 is 16 residues. This clone has just one count. The antigen is not known. Study findings and constraints: Total T cell responses, in the TCR breadth and depth analyses, may have been underestimated. There was reportedly substantial breadth in spike-specific CD8+ and CD4+ T cell responses after vaccination.

Sample treatment: approximately 18 received Ad26.COV2.S at low or high dose, single or two shots; 5 received placebo; per-sample allocation not given. Collection of samples fell on day 63 after the first vaccine or placebo injection. Profiled with immunoSEQ multiplex PCR; TCRdb holds only in-frame clones, not every one. The data show a few hundred thousand clones, about 92% seen once. The starting material was peripheral blood, obtained in a trial of Ad26.COV2.S vaccine versus placebo. The receptor's source is a person between 18 and 65 years old who received the Ad26.COV2.S COVID-19 vaccine or a placebo. V usage is TRBV7-6 and J usage is TRBJ2-5, with 10 bases matching TRBD2. The CDR3 sequence is CASSFYSGRAGETQYF. CDR3 in DNA: TGTGCCAGCAGCTTCTACAGCGGGAGGGCGGGGGAGACCCAGTACTTC.